This is a list of T cell receptor beta chains from one sample in a study of blood T cell repertoires in COVID-19. Clones were sequenced by immunoSEQ multiplex PCR, and TCRdb holds only the in-frame ones, with some missing. Of 200,000 to 250,000 clones listed, 80% to 85% are singletons. Specimen: peripheral blood. Receptor source: a woman between 55 and 75 years old with acute or convalescent COVID-19. CDR3s include the opening cysteine and the closing phenylalanine or tryptophan. A D gene is named only where the DNA matches it firmly. Where a row states a size, it is once, few, many or the class of an expanded clone; other rows omit it.

>.|TRBJ2-7|.|TRBV29-1
TGCAGCGTTGTGGTCGGGGGTTCCTACGAGCAGTACTTC
CSVVVGGSYEQYF
>.|TRBJ1-3|few|TRBV6-5
TGTGCCAGCAGTTACTCTGGACTGAACGGAAACACCATATATTTT
CASSYSGLNGNTIYF
>TRBD1|TRBJ2-1|.|TRBV9
TGTGCCAGCAGCGAGGACAGGGGCAATGAGCAGTTCTTC
CASSEDRGNEQFF
>TRBD1|TRBJ1-2|.|TRBV6-5
TGTGCCAGCACCGGGGACAGGGGGAGCGAATATGGCTACACCTTC
CASTGDRGSEYGYTF
>.|TRBJ2-1|.|TRBV4-1
TGCGCCAGCAGCCAAAGGACAACCGCCGGGACAATGATCTCCTACAATGAGCAGTTCTTC
CASSQRTTAGTMISYNEQFF
>.|TRBJ1-2|.|TRBV5-5
TGTGCCAGCAGCTTGGTAGAGGACTATGGCTACACCTTC
CASSLVEDYGYTF
>TRBD1|TRBJ1-4|once|TRBV18
TGTGCCAGCTCAAAGGACAGGGACCGAACTAATGAAAAACTGTTTTTT
CASSKDRDRTNEKLFF
>.|TRBJ2-3|.|TRBV6-5
TGTGCCAGCAATAGCAGGGGATTCACAGATACGCAGTATTTT
CASNSRGFTDTQYF
>.|TRBJ2-2|.|TRBV29-1
TGCAGCGTTGAATCAATGGTCGGCGGGGAGCTGTTTTTT
CSVESMVGGELFF
>.|TRBJ1-2|.|TRBV10-3
TGTGCCATCAGTGAGTCAATAGACAGGACCTATGGCTACACCTTC
CAISESIDRTYGYTF
>.|TRBJ2-3|.|TRBV19
TGTGCCAGCGTCACCGGAGATACGCAGTATTTT
CASVTGDTQYF
>TRBD1|TRBJ1-1|.|TRBV27
TGTGCCAGCAGTTATATACAGGGGCTGGGTGAAGCTTTCTTT
CASSYIQGLGEAFF
>.|TRBJ1-6|.|TRBV30
TGTGCCTGGAGTCTTGAACAGGTTGCCCTCGGTTCACCCCTCCACTTT
CAWSLEQVALGSPLHF
>TRBD1|TRBJ1-1|.|TRBV7-9
TGTGCCAGCAGCCTTGGGACAGGGGTCAACACTGAAGCTTTCTTT
CASSLGTGVNTEAFF
>.|TRBJ2-2|.|TRBV7-2
TGTGCCAGCAGAGAAACAGGCACCGGGGAGCTGTTTTTT
CASRETGTGELFF
>.|TRBJ1-4|.|TRBV19
TGTGCCAGTAGATACAGGAACGAAATTAATGAAAAACTGTTTTTT
CASRYRNEINEKLFF
>TRBD1|TRBJ1-2|.|TRBV3-1/TRBV3-2
TGTGCCAGCAGCCAGGGGACAGGAGACTATGGCTACACCTTC
CASSQGTGDYGYTF
>.|TRBJ1-3|.|TRBV6-2/TRBV6-3
TGTGCCAGCAGTCGGGGTCGGCTTACGGGCGGCGGAAACACCATATATTTT
CASSRGRLTGGGNTIYF
>TRBD1|TRBJ1-2|.|TRBV27
TGTGCCAGCAGTTTATATTTCGGGACAGGGAATAACCTCTATGGCTACACCTTC
CASSLYFGTGNNLYGYTF
>TRBD1|TRBJ1-5|.|TRBV18
TGTGCCAGCTCGAAGAAAGGACAGGTCTATAGCAATCAGCCCCAGCATTTT
CASSKKGQVYSNQPQHF
>TRBD2|TRBJ2-5|few|TRBV14
TGTGCCAGCAAGGGCGGGGGAAAAGAGACCCAGTACTTC
CASKGGGKETQYF
>.|TRBJ2-7|.|TRBV10-3
TGTGCCATCAGTGACGGGGACATTAGTTCCTACGAGCAGTACTTC
CAISDGDISSYEQYF
>.|TRBJ2-5|.|TRBV27
TGTGCCAGCCAATTGAGGAGGACAGCAGAAGAGACCCAGTACTTC
CASQLRRTAEETQYF
>.|TRBJ2-3|.|TRBV27
TGTGCCAGCAGTTTAACACTAGAAAATACGCAGTATTTT
CASSLTLENTQYF
>.|TRBJ1-6|few|TRBV11-2
TGTGCCAGCAGCCCCCCAGGGTCACCCCTCCACTTT
CASSPPGSPLHF